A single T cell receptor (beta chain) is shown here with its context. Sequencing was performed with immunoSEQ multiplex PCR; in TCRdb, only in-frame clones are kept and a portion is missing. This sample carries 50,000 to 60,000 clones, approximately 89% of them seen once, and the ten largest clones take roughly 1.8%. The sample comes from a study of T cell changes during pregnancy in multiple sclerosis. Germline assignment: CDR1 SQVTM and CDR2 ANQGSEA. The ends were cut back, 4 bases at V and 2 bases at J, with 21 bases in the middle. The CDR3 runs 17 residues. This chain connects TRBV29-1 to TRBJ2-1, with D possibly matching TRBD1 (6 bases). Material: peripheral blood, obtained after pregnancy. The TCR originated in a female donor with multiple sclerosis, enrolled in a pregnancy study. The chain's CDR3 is CSVASNEDSRTYNEQFF. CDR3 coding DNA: TGCAGCGTTGCTTCCAACGAGGACAGTCGAACCTACAATGAGCAGTTCTTC.